This T cell receptor beta chain was documented in a study of blood T cell repertoires in COVID-19. In the study overall: Acute-phase and convalescent COVID-19 samples originated in the United States, Italy and Spain. PBMCs, B-cell-depleted T cells, or T cells were the source of the cDNA or gDNA that made up the material.

Germline lookup yields CDR1 KGHSH and CDR2 LQKENI. With V trimmed by 2 bases and J by 9 bases, 3 bases remained unmatched. The CDR3 runs 12 residues. Authors' methods: Amplification with reference gene primers provided the estimates of nucleated cell counts. This table comes from immunoSEQ multiplex PCR, and its TCRdb copy is limited to in-frame clones, with some not included. V, J and clone size were drawn from that table, and D and trimming were deduced from the DNA. The sample shows 220,000 or so clones, approximately 84% of them seen only once. Sequenced: peripheral blood. This sequence was found in a man aged 50 to 60 who had recovered from COVID-19. The chain is built from TRBV18 and TRBJ2-7; 8 positions match TRBD1. The CDR3 loop is CASSPKTGVQYF. CDR3 DNA: TGTGCCAGCTCACCAAAGACAGGGGTGCAGTACTTC.